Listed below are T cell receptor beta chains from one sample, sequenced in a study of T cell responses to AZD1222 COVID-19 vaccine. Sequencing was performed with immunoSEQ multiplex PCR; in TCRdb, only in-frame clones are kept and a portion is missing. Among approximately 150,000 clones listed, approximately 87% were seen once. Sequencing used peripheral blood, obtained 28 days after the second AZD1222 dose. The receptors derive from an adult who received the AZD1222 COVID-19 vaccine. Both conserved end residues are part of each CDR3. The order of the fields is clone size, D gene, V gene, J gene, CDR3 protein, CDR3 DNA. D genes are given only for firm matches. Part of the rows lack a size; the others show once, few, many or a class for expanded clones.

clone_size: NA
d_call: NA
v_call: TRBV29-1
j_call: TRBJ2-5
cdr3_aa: CSVEVIGTRQETQYF
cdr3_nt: TGCAGCGTTGAGGTAATAGGAACTCGTCAAGAGACCCAGTACTTC

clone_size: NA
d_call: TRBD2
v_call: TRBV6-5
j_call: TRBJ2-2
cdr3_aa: CASSFSGTLTGELFF
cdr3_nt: TGTGCCAGCAGTTTCAGCGGGACCCTCACCGGGGAGCTGTTTTTT

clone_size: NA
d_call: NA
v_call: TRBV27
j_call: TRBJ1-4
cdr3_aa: CASRLQRTNEKLFF
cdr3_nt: TGTGCCAGCAGACTTCAGAGGACTAATGAAAAACTGTTTTTT

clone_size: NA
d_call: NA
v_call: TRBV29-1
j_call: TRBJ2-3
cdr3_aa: CSSAWEQGTDTQYF
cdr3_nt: TGCAGCTCCGCATGGGAACAGGGAACAGATACGCAGTATTTT

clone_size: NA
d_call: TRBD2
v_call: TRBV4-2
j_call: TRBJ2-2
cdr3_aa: CASSPSVGRLAGGPGELFF
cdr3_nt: TGTGCCAGCAGCCCATCGGTAGGCCGACTAGCGGGAGGTCCGGGGGAGCTGTTTTTT

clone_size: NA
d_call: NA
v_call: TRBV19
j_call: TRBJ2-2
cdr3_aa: CASSSDGNTGELFF
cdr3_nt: TGTGCCAGTAGTAGTGACGGGAACACCGGGGAGCTGTTTTTT

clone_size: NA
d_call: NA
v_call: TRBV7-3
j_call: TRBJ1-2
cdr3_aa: CASSLKFGESYGYTF
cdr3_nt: TGTGCCAGCAGCTTAAAATTCGGGGAATCCTATGGCTACACCTTC

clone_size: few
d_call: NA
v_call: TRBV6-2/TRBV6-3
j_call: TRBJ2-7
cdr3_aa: CASSYLVQDTYDEQYF
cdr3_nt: TGTGCCAGCAGTTACTTGGTTCAGGATACCTACGACGAGCAGTACTTC

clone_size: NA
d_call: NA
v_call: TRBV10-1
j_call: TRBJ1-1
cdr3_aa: CASSEWPSETEAFF
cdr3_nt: TGCGCCAGCAGTGAGTGGCCCTCGGAGACTGAAGCTTTCTTT

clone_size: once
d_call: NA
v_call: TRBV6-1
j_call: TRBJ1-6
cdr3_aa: CASSEVGGPNSPLHF
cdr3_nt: TGTGCCAGCAGTGAAGTAGGGGGACCAAATTCACCCCTCCACTTT

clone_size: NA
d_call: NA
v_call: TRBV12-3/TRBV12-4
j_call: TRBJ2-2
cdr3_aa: CASSLPGAGELFF
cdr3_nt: TGTGCCAGCAGTTTACCAGGGGCCGGGGAGCTGTTTTTT

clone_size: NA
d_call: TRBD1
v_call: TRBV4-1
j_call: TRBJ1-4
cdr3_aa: CASSQESTGAGGEKLFF
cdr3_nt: TGCGCCAGCAGCCAAGAAAGCACAGGGGCGGGTGGTGAAAAACTGTTTTTT

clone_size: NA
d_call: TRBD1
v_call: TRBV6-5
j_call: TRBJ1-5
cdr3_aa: CASSSDRGQPQHF
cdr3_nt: TGTGCCAGCAGTTCCGACAGGGGTCAGCCCCAGCATTTT